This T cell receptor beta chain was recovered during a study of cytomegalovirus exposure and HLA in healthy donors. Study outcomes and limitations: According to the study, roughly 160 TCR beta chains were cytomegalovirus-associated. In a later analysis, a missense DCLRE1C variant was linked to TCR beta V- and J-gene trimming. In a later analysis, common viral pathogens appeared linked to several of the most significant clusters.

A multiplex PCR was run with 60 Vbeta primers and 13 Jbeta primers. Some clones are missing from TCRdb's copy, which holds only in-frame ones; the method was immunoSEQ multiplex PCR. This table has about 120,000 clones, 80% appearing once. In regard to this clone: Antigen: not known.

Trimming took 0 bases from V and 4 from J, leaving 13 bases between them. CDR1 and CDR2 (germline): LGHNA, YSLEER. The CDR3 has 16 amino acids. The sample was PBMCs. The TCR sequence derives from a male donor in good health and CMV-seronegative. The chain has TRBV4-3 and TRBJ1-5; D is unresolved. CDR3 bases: TGCGCCAGCAGCCAAGAGTGGGCCGGCGTGAATCAGCCCCAGCATTTT. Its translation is CASSQEWAGVNQPQHF.